This T cell receptor beta chain was profiled in a study of blood T cell repertoires in COVID-19. About the research overall: Italy, Spain and the United States were the sources of the convalescent and acute COVID-19 samples.

The germline CDR1 and CDR2 sequences are SGDLS and YYNGEE. Trimming took 0 bases from V and 5 from J, leaving 8 bases between them. The CDR3 has 13 amino acids. Measured with immunoSEQ multiplex PCR; TCRdb has only the in-frame clones, and not every one. The sample gives under 200,000 clones, 80% to 90% of which show up once; roughly 8.2% is in the top ten. This clone was detected only a few times. The sequenced sample was peripheral blood. This clonotype was obtained from a man in his sixties with acute or convalescent COVID-19. The chain couples TRBV9 to TRBJ1-1, with D maybe TRBD1 (6 bases). The CDR3 nucleotides are TGTGCCAGCAGCGTAGTTCAGGGGACTGAAGCTTTCTTT. Translating it yields CASSVVQGTEAFF.